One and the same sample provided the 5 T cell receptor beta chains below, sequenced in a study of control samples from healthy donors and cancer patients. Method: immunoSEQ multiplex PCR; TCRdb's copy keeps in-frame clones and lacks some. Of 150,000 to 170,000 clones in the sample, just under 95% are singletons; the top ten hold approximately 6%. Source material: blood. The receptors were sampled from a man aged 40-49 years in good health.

The CDR3 is CASSAGFGLASSDTQYF. The DNA for the CDR3 is TGTGCCAGCAGCGCTGGATTCGGACTAGCGAGTTCAGATACGCAGTATTTT. V gene TRBV9 combines with J gene TRBJ2-3, with 9 bases fitting TRBD2. J was trimmed by 4 bases and V by 3 bases; bases with no gene match: 12. The CDR3 totals 17 residues. Germline assignment: CDR1 SGDLS and CDR2 YYNGEE. Full variable domain (remainder filled in from reference TRBV9 and TRBJ2-3): DSGVTQTPKHLITATGQRVTLRCSPRSGDLSVYWYQQSLDQGLQFLIQYYNGEERAKGNILERFSAQQFPDLHSELNLSSLELGDSALYFCASSAGFGLASSDTQYFGPGTRLTVL.

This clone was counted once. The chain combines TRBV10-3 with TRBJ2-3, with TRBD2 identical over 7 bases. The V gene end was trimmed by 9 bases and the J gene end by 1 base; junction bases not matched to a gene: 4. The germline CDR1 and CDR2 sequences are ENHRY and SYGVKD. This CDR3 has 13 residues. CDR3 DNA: TGTGCCATTCGGGGGGAGGGCACAGATACGCAGTATTTT. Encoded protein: CAIRGEGTDTQYF.

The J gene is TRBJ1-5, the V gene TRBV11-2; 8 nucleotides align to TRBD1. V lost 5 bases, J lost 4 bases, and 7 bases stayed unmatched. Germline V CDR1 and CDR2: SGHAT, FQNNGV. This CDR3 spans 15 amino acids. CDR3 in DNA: TGTGCCAGCAGCCCCGGACAGGGACGAAATCAGCCCCAGCATTTT. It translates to CASSPGQGRNQPQHF.

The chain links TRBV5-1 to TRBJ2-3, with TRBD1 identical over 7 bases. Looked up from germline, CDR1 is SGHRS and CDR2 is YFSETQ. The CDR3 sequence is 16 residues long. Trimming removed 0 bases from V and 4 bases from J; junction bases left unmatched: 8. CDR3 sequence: CASSLVREGGPDTQYF. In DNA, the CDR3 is TGCGCCAGCAGCTTGGTACGGGAAGGGGGCCCAGATACGCAGTATTTT. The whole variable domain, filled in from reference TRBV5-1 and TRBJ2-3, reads KAGVTQTPRYLIKTRGQQVTLSCSPISGHRSVSWYQQTPGQGLQFLFEYFSETQRNKGNFPGRFSGRQFSNSRSEMNVSTLELGDSALYLCASSLVREGGPDTQYFGPGTRLTVL.

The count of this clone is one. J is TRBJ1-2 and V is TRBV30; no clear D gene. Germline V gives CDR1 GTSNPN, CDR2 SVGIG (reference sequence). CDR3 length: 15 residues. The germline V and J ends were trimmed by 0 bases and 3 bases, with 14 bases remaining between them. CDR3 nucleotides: TGTGCCTGGAGTGTGCTCGGCCTTCTACACTATGGCTACACCTTC. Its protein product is CAWSVLGLLHYGYTF. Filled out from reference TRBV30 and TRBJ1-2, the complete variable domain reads SQTIHQWPATLVQPVGSPLSLECTVEGTSNPNLYWYRQAAGRGLQLLFYSVGIGQISSEVPQNLSASRPQDRQFILSSKKLLLSDSGFYLCAWSVLGLLHYGYTFGSGTRLTVV.